This T cell receptor beta chain was sequenced in a study of shared clonotypes between healthy human individuals. Overall study findings and caveats: Generation probability values for non-shared clonotypes were lower than those for clonotypes shared by all four donors. As a rule, naive subsets had a larger estimated richness than memory subsets. Clonotype sharing among donors likely depends on sequencing depth.

Selected positively for CCR7 and CD45RO-negative, naive CD8 cells excluded terminally differentiated effector memory CD45RA+ cells. On this clone: Its cognate antigen is unknown.

Investigators spread the genomic DNA of each subset evenly over several immunoSEQ plates. The protocol was immunoSEQ multiplex PCR, while the TCRdb copy is restricted to in-frame clones and leaves out a portion. The sample includes 550,000 to 750,000 clones, about 91% of them seen just once. This sequence was found in a man younger than 40 in good health. Material for sequencing was naive CD8+ T cells sorted from blood.

CDR3 DNA sequence: TGCGCCAGCAGCCAAGAGGAGTCAGGGGCCTACAATGAGCAGTTCTTC. Translation: CASSQEESGAYNEQFF. The gene calls are TRBV4-1 and TRBJ2-1, with a tentative D call TRBD1 (6 bases). The V and J ends lost 0 bases and 2 bases respectively, with 11 bases between them. In germline, CDR1 is MGHRA, CDR2 YSYEKL. This CDR3 is 16 amino acids long.